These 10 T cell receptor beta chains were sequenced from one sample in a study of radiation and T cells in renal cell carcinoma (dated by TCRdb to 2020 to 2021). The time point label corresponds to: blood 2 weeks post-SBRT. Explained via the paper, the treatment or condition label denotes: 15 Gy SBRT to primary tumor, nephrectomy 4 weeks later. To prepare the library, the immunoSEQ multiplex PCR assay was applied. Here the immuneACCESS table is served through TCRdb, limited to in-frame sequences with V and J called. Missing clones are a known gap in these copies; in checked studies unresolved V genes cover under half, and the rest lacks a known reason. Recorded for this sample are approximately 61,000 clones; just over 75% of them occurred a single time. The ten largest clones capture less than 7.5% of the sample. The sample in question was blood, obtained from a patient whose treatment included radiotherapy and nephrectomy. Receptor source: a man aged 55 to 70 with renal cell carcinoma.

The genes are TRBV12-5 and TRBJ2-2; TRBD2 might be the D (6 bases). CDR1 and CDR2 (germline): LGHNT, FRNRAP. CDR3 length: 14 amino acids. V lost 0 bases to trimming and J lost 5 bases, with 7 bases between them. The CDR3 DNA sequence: TGTGCTAGTGGTTTGGTAGGAGGGACCGGGGAGCTGTTTTTT. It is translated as CASGLVGGTGELFF.

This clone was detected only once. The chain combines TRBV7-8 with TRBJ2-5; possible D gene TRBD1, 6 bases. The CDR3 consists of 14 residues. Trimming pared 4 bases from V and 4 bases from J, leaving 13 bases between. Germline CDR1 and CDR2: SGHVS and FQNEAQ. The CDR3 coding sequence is TGTGCCAGCAGCTGGGAGACAGGTGGAGAGACCCAGTACTTC. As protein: CASSWETGGETQYF.

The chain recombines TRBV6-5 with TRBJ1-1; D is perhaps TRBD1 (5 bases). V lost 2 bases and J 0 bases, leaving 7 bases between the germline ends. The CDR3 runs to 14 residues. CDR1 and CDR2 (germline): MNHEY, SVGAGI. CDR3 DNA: TGTGCCAGCAGTTACGGGGGGGTGAACACTGAAGCTTTCTTT. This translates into CASSYGGVNTEAFF.

CDR3 DNA sequence: TGTGCCAGCAGTTACGGGGGGCCAGTGACTGAAGCTTTCTTT. This translates into CASSYGGPVTEAFF. This chain joins TRBV6-5 and TRBJ1-1; D may be TRBD1 (6 bases). The CDR3 runs 14 residues. Trimming stripped 2 bases from V and 5 bases from J, with 12 bases between. Germline-derived CDR1 and CDR2 are MNHEY and SVGAGI.

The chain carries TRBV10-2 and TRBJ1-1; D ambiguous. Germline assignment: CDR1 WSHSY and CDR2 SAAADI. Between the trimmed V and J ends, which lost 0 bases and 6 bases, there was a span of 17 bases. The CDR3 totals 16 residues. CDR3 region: CASSESVWSARAEAFF. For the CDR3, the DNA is TGCGCCAGCAGTGAGTCAGTTTGGTCAGCGAGGGCTGAAGCTTTCTTT.

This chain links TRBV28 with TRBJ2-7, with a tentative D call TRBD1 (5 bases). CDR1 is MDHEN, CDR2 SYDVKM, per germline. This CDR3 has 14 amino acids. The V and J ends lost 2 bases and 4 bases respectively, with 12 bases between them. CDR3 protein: CASSLPQGRYEQYF. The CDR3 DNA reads TGTGCCAGCAGTTTACCTCAGGGTAGGTACGAGCAGTACTTC.

CDR3 residues: CASSMGGSAGNTIYF. CDR3 DNA: TGTGCCAGTAGTATGGGGGGATCAGCTGGAAACACCATATATTTT. The chain is built from TRBV19 and TRBJ1-3; weak D call: TRBD1 (5 bases). Between the trimmed V and J ends, which lost 3 bases and 2 bases, there was a span of 11 bases. This CDR3 is 15 amino acids long. From germline, CDR1 is LNHDA and CDR2 SQIVND (reference sequence).

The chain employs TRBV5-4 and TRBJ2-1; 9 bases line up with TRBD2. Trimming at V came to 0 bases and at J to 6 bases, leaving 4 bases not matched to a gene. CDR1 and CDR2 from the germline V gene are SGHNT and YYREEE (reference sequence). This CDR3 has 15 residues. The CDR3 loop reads CASSLEGLASNEQFF. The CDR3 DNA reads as TGTGCCAGCAGCTTGGAGGGACTAGCTTCCAATGAGCAGTTCTTC.

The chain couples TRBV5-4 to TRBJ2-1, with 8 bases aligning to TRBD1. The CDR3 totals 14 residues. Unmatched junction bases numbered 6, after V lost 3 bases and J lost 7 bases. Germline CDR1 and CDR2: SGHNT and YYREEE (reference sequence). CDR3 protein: CASSSVTGENEQFF. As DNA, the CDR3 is TGTGCCAGCAGCTCCGTGACAGGGGAAAATGAGCAGTTCTTC.

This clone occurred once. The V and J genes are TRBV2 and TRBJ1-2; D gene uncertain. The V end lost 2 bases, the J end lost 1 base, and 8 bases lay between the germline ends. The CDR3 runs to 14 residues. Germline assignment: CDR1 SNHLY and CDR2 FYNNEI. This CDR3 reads CASSESKGNYGYTF. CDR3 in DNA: TGTGCCAGCAGTGAATCAAAGGGTAACTATGGCTACACCTTC.